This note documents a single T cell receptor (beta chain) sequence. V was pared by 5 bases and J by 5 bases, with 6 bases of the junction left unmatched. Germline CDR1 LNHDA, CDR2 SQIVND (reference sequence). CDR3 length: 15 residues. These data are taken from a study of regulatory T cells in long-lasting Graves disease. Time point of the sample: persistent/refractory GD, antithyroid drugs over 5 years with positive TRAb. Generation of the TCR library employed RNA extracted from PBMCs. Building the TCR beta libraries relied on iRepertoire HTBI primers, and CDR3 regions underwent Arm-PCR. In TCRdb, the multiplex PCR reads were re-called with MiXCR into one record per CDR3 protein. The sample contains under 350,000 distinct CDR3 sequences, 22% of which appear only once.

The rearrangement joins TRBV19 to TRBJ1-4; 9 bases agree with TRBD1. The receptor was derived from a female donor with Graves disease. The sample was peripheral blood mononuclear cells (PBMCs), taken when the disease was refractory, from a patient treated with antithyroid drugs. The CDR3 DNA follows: TGTGCCAGTAGTTCCCGACAGGGGGGGAATGAAAAACTGTTTTTT. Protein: CASSSRQGGNEKLFF.